This is a list of T cell receptor beta chains from one sample in a study of cytomegalovirus exposure and HLA in healthy donors. The table came from immunoSEQ multiplex PCR; TCRdb's copy has only in-frame clones and leaves some out. The sample shows fewer than 200,000 clones, around three quarters of them seen only once. Sequencing input: PBMCs. The source is a woman aged 25 to 39 in good health and CMV-seronegative. The CDR3 runs from the conserved cysteine through the conserved F or W. Each record gives: clone size, D gene, V gene, J gene, CDR3 protein, CDR3 DNA. D genes are given only for firm matches. A clone size is listed for some rows: how often the clone was seen (once, few, many), or a class if it is expanded.

few,.,TRBV7-2,TRBJ2-7,CASSLDRGGEQYF,TGTGCCAGCAGCTTAGACAGGGGAGGCGAGCAGTACTTC
.,TRBD2,TRBV7-9,TRBJ2-7,CSSSDGTSGEYEQYF,TGTTCCAGCAGCGACGGGACTAGCGGAGAATACGAGCAGTACTTC
.,TRBD2,TRBV9,TRBJ2-5,CASSVATGLAGETQYF,TGTGCCAGCAGCGTAGCAACGGGACTAGCGGGAGAGACCCAGTACTTC
.,TRBD2,TRBV7-9,TRBJ2-7,CASSLAQSGLGYYEQYF,TGTGCCAGCAGCTTAGCGCAATCGGGACTAGGATACTACGAGCAGTACTTC
.,.,TRBV11-2,TRBJ1-1,CASNHFYGGTNTEAFF,TGTGCTAGCAACCACTTCTACGGGGGTACAAACACTGAAGCTTTCTTT
.,TRBD2,TRBV4-1,TRBJ2-1,CASSQETGGSYNEQFF,TGCGCCAGCAGCCAAGAGACGGGAGGATCCTACAATGAGCAGTTCTTC
.,.,TRBV6-1,TRBJ1-2,CASSETAQVTYGYTF,TGTGCCAGCAGTGAAACGGCACAGGTAACCTATGGCTACACCTTC
.,TRBD2,TRBV5-6,TRBJ2-1,CASSWGLAGADNEQFF,TGTGCCAGCAGCTGGGGACTAGCGGGGGCCGACAATGAGCAGTTCTTC
.,.,TRBV4-1,TRBJ2-7,CASSQVLGSHEQYF,TGCGCCAGCAGCCAGGTTCTGGGCTCCCACGAGCAGTACTTC
.,TRBD1,TRBV27,TRBJ1-1,CASSWGQAHTEAFF,TGTGCCAGCAGTTGGGGACAGGCACACACTGAAGCTTTCTTT
.,.,TRBV2,TRBJ1-2,CASRLGGTSYGYTF,TGTGCCAGCCGCCTCGGCGGGACCTCTTATGGCTACACCTTC
once,.,TRBV6-1,TRBJ1-4,CASSEGRRNEKLFF,TGTGCCAGCAGTGAAGGCCGTCGGAATGAAAAACTGTTTTTT
few,.,TRBV4-3,TRBJ1-4,CASSREQVSEKLFF,TGCGCCAGCAGCCGGGAGCAGGTCTCTGAAAAACTGTTTTTT
.,TRBD1,TRBV29-1,TRBJ2-7,CSANMRDRLSYEQYF,TGCAGCGCAAATATGAGGGACAGGCTCTCCTACGAGCAGTACTTC
.,.,TRBV5-1,TRBJ2-3,CASKRTAPSDTQYF,TGCGCCAGCAAGAGGACTGCTCCATCAGATACGCAGTATTTT
.,TRBD2,TRBV11-2,TRBJ2-3,CASSSLAGGSTQYF,TGTGCCAGCAGCTCTCTAGCGGGAGGGAGTACGCAGTATTTT
.,TRBD1,TRBV7-6,TRBJ1-1,CASSSTGGGNTEAFF,TGTGCCAGCAGCTCTACAGGGGGAGGGAACACTGAAGCTTTCTTT
.,TRBD2,TRBV4-1,TRBJ2-7,CAGSQDPAGGVEEQYF,TGCGCCGGCAGCCAAGATCCAGCGGGAGGGGTGGAAGAGCAGTACTTC
.,.,TRBV18,TRBJ1-1,CASSPEVSMNTEAFF,TGTGCCAGCTCACCAGAGGTATCGATGAACACTGAAGCTTTCTTT
.,.,TRBV9,TRBJ1-2,CASSVGQTGYGYTF,TGTGCCAGCAGCGTAGGTCAGACGGGGTATGGCTACACCTTC
.,TRBD2,TRBV5-1,TRBJ2-7,CASSLSSGGTYEQYF,TGCGCCAGCAGCTTGTCTAGCGGGGGGACCTACGAGCAGTACTTC
.,.,TRBV5-4,TRBJ2-1,CASSFGPSYNEQFF,TGTGCCAGCAGCTTTGGGCCTTCCTACAATGAGCAGTTCTTC
.,.,TRBV11-2,TRBJ2-7,CASSPAYEQYF,TGTGCCAGCAGCCCCGCCTACGAGCAGTACTTC
.,.,TRBV7-2,TRBJ2-1,CASSPLRTDNEQFF,TGTGCCAGCAGCCCCCTACGGACAGACAATGAGCAGTTCTTC
few,TRBD1,TRBV27,TRBJ1-1,CASSFGQGATEAFF,TGTGCCAGCAGTTTTGGCCAGGGGGCGACCGAAGCTTTCTTT
.,TRBD1,TRBV19,TRBJ1-2,CASTDRGTANYGYTF,TGTGCCAGTACCGACCGGGGGACAGCTAACTATGGCTACACCTTC
few,.,TRBV5-4,TRBJ2-2,CASSSGSGELFF,TGTGCCAGCAGCTCGGGTTCCGGGGAGCTGTTTTTT
.,.,TRBV19,TRBJ2-2,CASSRGFGELFF,TGTGCCAGTAGTAGAGGGTTCGGGGAGCTGTTTTTT
.,TRBD1,TRBV10-3,TRBJ2-7,CAIRRQGDLYEQYF,TGTGCCATCAGGCGACAGGGGGACCTCTACGAGCAGTACTTC
.,TRBD1,TRBV19,TRBJ1-6,CASATGRNSPLHF,TGTGCCAGTGCGACAGGGAGGAATTCACCCCTCCACTTT